Each of the 27 T cell receptor beta chains below was sequenced from the same sample in a study of cytomegalovirus exposure and HLA in healthy donors. Measured with immunoSEQ multiplex PCR; TCRdb has only the in-frame clones, and not every one. The repertoire consists of under 150,000 clones, with 85% to 90% occurring once and the leading ten covering roughly 3%. The sample consisted of PBMCs. The receptors shown here come from a man younger than 35 in good health and CMV-seronegative.

V gene TRBV9 combines with J gene TRBJ2-7; 9 nucleotides align to TRBD2. The CDR3 runs 16 residues. CDR1 SGDLS and CDR2 YYNGEE come from the germline V gene. V shed 2 bases and J 7 bases; nucleotides not matched to a gene: 13. CDR3 sequence reads: CASSVFPTSGFGEQYF. The CDR3 DNA sequence: TGTGCCAGCAGCGTTTTCCCCACTAGCGGGTTCGGAGAGCAGTACTTC.

The J gene is TRBJ1-4, the V gene TRBV19; D gene uncertain. Trimming removed 3 bases from V and 5 bases from J, with 10 bases in between. This CDR3 region has 14 residues. Germline V gives CDR1 LNHDA, CDR2 SQIVND (reference sequence). As DNA, the CDR3 is TGTGCCAGTAGTATCGGGCGGGCAAATGAAAAACTGTTTTTT. This encodes CASSIGRANEKLFF.

This clone has a handful of counts. This chain uses TRBV6-1 with TRBJ2-2; D is perhaps TRBD2 (6 bases). The germline V and J ends were trimmed by 4 bases and 4 bases, with 13 bases remaining between them. The CDR3 totals 15 residues. Germline CDR1 reads MNHNS; CDR2 reads SASEGT. The CDR3 region has the DNA TGTGCCAGCAGTGGGGAGGACGGTAGCACCGGGGAGCTGTTTTTT. Protein product: CASSGEDGSTGELFF.

The chain links TRBV7-8 to TRBJ1-2; TRBD1 matches at 12 bases. Germline V gene data show CDR1 as SGHVS and CDR2 as FQNEAQ. Trimming at V came to 6 bases and at J to 6 bases, leaving 17 bases not matched to a gene. This CDR3 comprises 18 residues. The CDR3 here is CASSANRDRGRRVDGYTF. CDR3 coding DNA: TGTGCCAGCAGTGCGAACCGGGACAGGGGGCGTAGGGTGGATGGCTACACCTTC.

The chain has TRBV7-9 and TRBJ1-1, with 7 bases matching TRBD1. CDR3 length equals 15 residues. Per the germline V gene, CDR1 is SEHNR and CDR2 is FQNEAQ (reference sequence). J gave up 5 bases and V 6 bases, and 12 bases lay outside the gene matches. The CDR3 spells CASRDTGEVGTEAFF. The CDR3 nucleotides read TGTGCCAGCAGAGACACAGGGGAAGTCGGGACTGAAGCTTTCTTT. The entire variable domain, with the rest obtained from reference TRBV7-9 and TRBJ1-1, is as follows: DTGVSQNPRHKITKRGQNVTFRCDPISEHNRLYWYRQTLGQGPEFLTYFQNEAQLEKSRLLSDRFSAERPKGSFSTLEIQRTEQGDSAMYLCASRDTGEVGTEAFFGQGTRLTVV.

This sequence joins TRBV5-1 and TRBJ2-7, with a possible D match to TRBD1 (6 bases). Per germline, CDR1 SGHRS and CDR2 YFSETQ. V gave up 0 bases and J gave up 3 bases, with 13 bases separating them. The CDR3 is 15 residues long. As DNA, the CDR3 is TGCGCCAGCAGCTTGGAGGCAGGGGTCCTCTACGAGCAGTACTTC. Translation: CASSLEAGVLYEQYF. Full variable domain (missing parts from reference TRBV5-1 and TRBJ2-7): KAGVTQTPRYLIKTRGQQVTLSCSPISGHRSVSWYQQTPGQGLQFLFEYFSETQRNKGNFPGRFSGRQFSNSRSEMNVSTLELGDSALYLCASSLEAGVLYEQYFGPGTRLTVT.

The V call is TRBV29-1, the J call TRBJ2-7; 7 nucleotides line up with TRBD1. The junction had 2 bases not matched to a gene; V was cut back by 3 bases and J by 3 bases. CDR1 and CDR2 from the germline V gene are SQVTM and ANQGSEA. The CDR3 has 12 residues. CDR3 coding DNA: TGCAGCGTTGAGGCAGGGGGCTACGAGCAGTACTTC. It yields the protein CSVEAGGYEQYF.

The chain recombines TRBV2 with TRBJ1-1; possibly TRBD1 for D (6 bases). CDR1 SNHLY and CDR2 FYNNEI come from the germline V gene. Trimming removed 7 bases from V and 2 bases from J, with 11 bases in between. CDR3 length equals 13 residues. CDR3 DNA: TGTGCCAGCACCGTACAGGGAAACACTGAAGCTTTCTTT. Translated, it gives CASTVQGNTEAFF. The full variable domain, in which reference TRBV2 and TRBJ1-1 provide the parts outside the CDR3, is EPEVTQTPSHQVTQMGQEVILRCVPISNHLYFYWYRQILGQKVEFLVSFYNNEISEKSEIFDDQFSVERPDGSNFTLKIRSTKLEDSAMYFCASTVQGNTEAFFGQGTRLTVV.

This clone was found a few times. The chain employs TRBV7-6 and TRBJ2-7; 10 nucleotides match TRBD1. This CDR3 has 14 amino acids. V lost 4 bases to trimming and J lost 3 bases; unmatched junction nucleotides: 3. Per the germline V gene, CDR1 is SGHVS and CDR2 is FNYEAQ. CDR3 sequence: CASSSRTGGYEQYF. CDR3 nucleotides: TGTGCCAGCAGCTCGAGGACAGGGGGCTACGAGCAGTACTTC.

The V and J genes are TRBV6-1 and TRBJ2-3, with D perhaps being TRBD1 or TRBD2 (7 bases each). V was pared by 7 bases and J by 4 bases, with 15 bases between. The germline gives CDR1 MNHNS, CDR2 SASEGT. This CDR3 has 14 amino acids. The CDR3 region has the DNA TGTGCCAGCAATGAGGGGGCGGGGGCAGATACGCAGTATTTT. Amino acids: CASNEGAGADTQYF.

The genes are TRBV5-4 and TRBJ2-7; TRBD2 matches 12 bases. Germline V lookup: CDR1 SGHNT, CDR2 YYREEE (reference sequence). The V segment lost 4 bases and the J segment 6 bases; nucleotides outside the gene matches: 2. The CDR3 is made up of 13 amino acids. CDR3 nucleotides: TGTGCCAGCAGCCCACTAGCGGGAGGCGAGCAGTACTTC. Translated: CASSPLAGGEQYF.

This chain connects TRBV19 to TRBJ2-1, with D possibly being TRBD2 (6 bases). Germline V lookup: CDR1 LNHDA, CDR2 SQIVND (reference sequence). Trimming stripped 1 base from V and 8 bases from J, with 21 bases between. The length of the CDR3 is 17 residues. In DNA form, the CDR3 reads TGTGCCAGTAGTATAGGAAGACGGAGGGTACTGGGCTATGAGCAGTTCTTC. It encodes CASSIGRRRVLGYEQFF.

The J gene is TRBJ1-4, the V gene TRBV5-1; a weak D match, TRBD1 (5 bases). The CDR3 covers 14 residues. Germline V gene sequence: CDR1 SGHRS, CDR2 YFSETQ. Trimming left V 1 base short and J 4 bases short, with 8 bases between. This CDR3 is CASSLTGDNEKLFF. CDR3 DNA sequence: TGCGCCAGCAGCTTGACGGGGGATAATGAAAAACTGTTTTTT.

The chain is built from TRBV5-4 and TRBJ2-5; the match to TRBD1 covers 8 bases. V shed 1 base and J 2 bases; nucleotides not matched to a gene: 1. From germline, CDR1 is SGHNT and CDR2 YYREEE (reference sequence). The CDR3 is 14 residues long. This CDR3 reads CASSLRTGQETQYF. The DNA of the CDR3 is TGTGCCAGCAGCTTGAGGACAGGGCAAGAGACCCAGTACTTC.

The V call is TRBV25-1, the J call TRBJ2-5; 8 nucleotides match TRBD2. Trimming removed 8 bases from V and 4 bases from J; junction bases left unmatched: 9. The CDR3 totals 14 residues. Germline assignment: CDR1 MGHDK and CDR2 SYGVNS. In DNA form, the CDR3 reads TGTGCCAGCGCACGACGGACTAGCAGAGAGACCCAGTACTTC. It codes for CASARRTSRETQYF.

This chain links TRBV11-2 with TRBJ2-7; D is possibly TRBD2 (5 bases). Deletions cut 5 bases from V and 6 bases from J, with 11 bases between. The length of the CDR3 is 12 residues. In germline, CDR1 is SGHAT, CDR2 FQNNGV. The chain's CDR3 is CASSQRRGEQYF. The CDR3, as DNA: TGTGCCAGCAGCCAGAGACGGGGCGAGCAGTACTTC.

The chain joins TRBV11-2 to TRBJ2-1; 9 bases are a match to TRBD2. The CDR3 is 15 residues long. The V gene end was trimmed by 5 bases and the J gene end by 8 bases; junction bases not matched to a gene: 10. Germline lookup yields CDR1 SGHAT and CDR2 FQNNGV. The CDR3 is CASSLAGGFLDEQFF. Here the CDR3 DNA reads TGTGCCAGCAGCCTTGCGGGGGGGTTTTTGGATGAGCAGTTCTTC.

The CDR3 loop is CASSWGGGAQETQYF. The CDR3 DNA follows: TGTGCCAGCAGTTGGGGGGGCGGGGCCCAAGAGACCCAGTACTTC. This chain links TRBV27 with TRBJ2-5; possibly TRBD2 for D (7 bases). The CDR3 consists of 15 residues. Per germline, CDR1 MNHEY and CDR2 SMNVEV (reference sequence). V was shortened by 4 bases and J by 1 base, with 13 bases between the two germline ends.

This chain uses TRBV5-1 with TRBJ2-3, with D possibly TRBD2 on 7 matching bases. The CDR3 is 15 residues long. CDR1 and CDR2 (germline): SGHRS, YFSETQ. V shed 9 bases and J shed 5 bases, with 22 bases lying between them. The CDR3, as DNA: TGCGCCATGCCCGGGGACGGGGGGCGTAAAGATACGCAGTATTTT. It codes for CAMPGDGGRKDTQYF.

The V call is TRBV28, the J call TRBJ2-3; D remains unclear. Trimming shortened V by 4 bases and J by 0 bases, and 20 bases separated the two germline ends. There are 18 residues in the CDR3. The V gene's germline CDR1 is MDHEN and CDR2 SYDVKM. CDR3 protein: CASSSTPWARRSTDTQYF. CDR3 nucleotides: TGTGCCAGCAGTTCAACTCCGTGGGCAAGAAGGAGCACAGATACGCAGTATTTT.

The rearrangement joins TRBV7-9 to TRBJ2-2, with D perhaps TRBD1 (6 bases). The CDR3 extends over 13 amino acids. With 6 bases removed from V and 3 bases from J, the gap between germline ends came to 8 bases. Germline CDR1 is SEHNR and CDR2 is FQNEAQ (reference sequence). The CDR3 region has the DNA TGTGCCAGCAGAAAGGGGGACACCGGGGAGCTGTTTTTT. Amino acids: CASRKGDTGELFF.

The gene calls are TRBV2 and TRBJ2-3, with TRBD2 matching 10 bases. Germline-derived CDR1 and CDR2 are SNHLY and FYNNEI. The ends lost 5 bases at V and 5 bases at J; junction bases unmatched: 7. This CDR3 has 15 amino acids. The CDR3 DNA is TGTGCCAGCAGTCCTACTAGCGGGAATATAGATACGCAGTATTTT. It is translated as CASSPTSGNIDTQYF.

This clone came up a few times. This sequence joins TRBV9 and TRBJ2-7; D gene uncertain. Germline V gene sequence: CDR1 SGDLS, CDR2 YYNGEE. V lost 3 bases and J lost 2, with 12 bases in between. The length of the CDR3 is 14 residues. CDR3 in amino acids: CASSGRPVAYEQYF. The CDR3 DNA is TGTGCCAGCAGCGGGCGGCCGGTAGCCTACGAGCAGTACTTC.

The genes are TRBV7-9 and TRBJ2-4; D perhaps matches TRBD1 (6 bases). The V end lost 3 bases, the J end lost 1 base, and 19 bases lay between the germline ends. CDR1 SEHNR and CDR2 FQNEAQ come from the germline V gene (reference sequence). This CDR3 is built from 18 residues. CDR3 sequence: CASSFYLSQRGAKNIQYF. DNA of the CDR3: TGTGCCAGCAGCTTTTATTTGTCCCAAAGGGGGGCCAAAAACATTCAGTACTTC.

This sequence joins TRBV18 and TRBJ2-2; D remains ambiguous. The V end lost 0 bases, the J end lost 5 bases, and 10 bases lay between the germline ends. Germline V gene data show CDR1 as KGHSH and CDR2 as LQKENI. The CDR3 totals 15 residues. The CDR3 here is CASSPPIVRTGELFF. The CDR3 DNA reads TGTGCCAGCTCACCACCGATCGTGCGGACCGGGGAGCTGTTTTTT.

This sequence joins TRBV12-5 and TRBJ2-7; weak D call: TRBD2 (5 bases). Trimming shortened V by 0 bases and J by 7 bases, and 16 bases separated the two germline ends. The germline CDR1 and CDR2 sequences are LGHNT and FRNRAP. This CDR3 spans 15 amino acids. The CDR3 DNA is TGTGCTAGTGGTTTGGTCTACGGGGAAACGAGGGAGCAGTACTTC. Protein sequence: CASGLVYGETREQYF.

This CDR3 reads CASSDELLGYGYTF. The DNA of the CDR3 is TGTGCCAGCAGTGACGAGTTACTCGGCTATGGCTACACCTTC. This chain links TRBV6-1 with TRBJ1-2, with no clear D. Looked up from germline, CDR1 is MNHNS and CDR2 is SASEGT. This CDR3 has 14 amino acids. Trimming pared 3 bases from V and 4 bases from J, leaving 12 bases between.